The clone carrying this T cell receptor beta chain was seen more than once but under ten times. TCRdb reanalysed the 5' RACE reads using MiXCR and keeps one entry per CDR3 protein. The sample lists over 120,000 distinct CDR3 sequences, about 6.1% occurring once. The data stem from a study of T-cell memory formation after mild COVID-19. Germline trimming cut 4 bases from V and 8 bases from J; bases unmatched to any gene: 7. This CDR3 has 14 amino acids. Per germline, CDR1 LGHNA and CDR2 YSLEER. The chain is built from TRBV4-3 and TRBJ1-4; 7 bases are shared with TRBD1. Sample: PBMCs or a T cell subset sorted from them (not recorded which). The clonotype comes from an adult woman who had mild COVID-19 (a few samples of this study predate the infection). Cell type and time point are not known. The CDR3 here is CASSRRGLGEKLFF. CDR3 DNA sequence: TGCGCCAGCAGCCGAAGGGGGCTAGGAGAAAAACTGTTTTTT.